This TCR beta chain was sequenced in a study of blood T cell repertoires in COVID-19. Study context: Both acute and convalescent COVID-19 samples were obtained from the United States, Italy and Spain. Sources were T cells, B-cell-depleted T cells, or PBMCs; the material itself was cDNA or gDNA.

While infection was still active, Seattle patients were enrolled and then followed longitudinally. Source study methods: By means of reference gene primer amplification, nucleated cell counts were estimated. Only in-frame clones appear in the TCRdb table, and some are missing; sequencing was by immunoSEQ multiplex PCR. From that table come the V and J calls and clone size; the DNA was used to work out D and trimming. The table has about 200,000 clones, 70% to 85% seen once. Sequencing was performed on peripheral blood. This TCR came from an elderly woman with COVID-19, enrolled during active disease.

This chain's CDR3 is CASSFGTGNYGYTF. In nucleotides, the CDR3 is TGTGCCAGCAGCTTCGGGACAGGGAACTATGGCTACACCTTC. V gene TRBV11-3 combines with J gene TRBJ1-2; 9 bases agree with TRBD1. V lost 3 bases to trimming and J lost 2 bases; unmatched junction nucleotides: 1. Per the germline V gene, CDR1 is SGHNT and CDR2 is YENEEA. The CDR3 spans 14 residues.